These 26 T cell receptor beta chains came from one sample sequenced in a study of blood T cell repertoires in COVID-19. The repertoire was sequenced with immunoSEQ multiplex PCR; TCRdb's copy has only in-frame clones and lacks some. Of more than 300,000 clones listed, about 88% are singletons. Sequencing was carried out using PBMCs or T cells enriched from blood (not recorded which). These receptors were obtained from a woman between 18 and 29 years old who had recovered from COVID-19.

This clone has more than one count but fewer than ten. In the same sample, other DNA sequences code for this CDR3. The J gene is TRBJ1-1, the V gene TRBV6-5, with no clear D. The V gene's germline CDR1 is MNHEY and CDR2 SVGAGI. The length of the CDR3 is 14 residues. V lost 0 bases to trimming and J lost 0 bases, with 5 bases between them. CDR3 DNA: TGTGCCAGCAGTTACTCGGACTTGAACACTGAAGCTTTCTTT. It encodes CASSYSDLNTEAFF.

This chain connects TRBV6-4 to TRBJ1-6, with D maybe TRBD1 (6 bases). This CDR3 has 12 amino acids. Per the germline V gene, CDR1 is MRHNA and CDR2 is SNTAGT. Deletions cut 5 bases from V and 7 bases from J, with 6 bases between. The CDR3 DNA is TGTGCCAGCAGTACAGGGAATTCACCCCTCCACTTT. This gives the protein CASSTGNSPLHF.

V and J are TRBV7-2 and TRBJ1-1; 11 positions agree with TRBD1. The germline gives CDR1 SGHTA, CDR2 FQGNSA. V shed 6 bases, J shed 4 bases, and the junction held 4 bases outside the gene matches. This CDR3 is 14 amino acids long. The CDR3 region is CASSRGQGATEAFF. In DNA, the CDR3 is TGTGCCAGCAGTCGAGGACAGGGGGCCACTGAAGCTTTCTTT.

The CDR3 DNA is TGTGCCACCAGCAACGGGGGCTCTGGAAACACCATATATTTT. It is translated as CATSNGGSGNTIYF. This chain uses TRBV15 with TRBJ1-3, with a tentative D call TRBD1 (5 bases). The V end lost 4 bases, the J end lost 0 bases, and 7 bases lay between the germline ends. Germline V lookup: CDR1 LNHNV, CDR2 YYDKDF (reference sequence). This CDR3 spans 14 amino acids.

This rearrangement joins TRBV7-9 to TRBJ1-3; a possible D gene is TRBD1 (6 bases). The CDR3 totals 15 residues. Trimming took 11 bases from V and 5 from J, leaving 22 bases between them. The germline V gene encodes CDR1 SEHNR and CDR2 FQNEAQ (reference sequence). The CDR3 here is CASAKIGTGRNTIYF. CDR3 nucleotides: TGTGCCTCAGCAAAAATAGGAACAGGGAGAAACACCATATATTTT. Looking up the rest from reference TRBV7-9 and TRBJ1-3 gives the full variable domain: DTGVSQNPRHKITKRGQNVTFRCDPISEHNRLYWYRQTLGQGPEFLTYFQNEAQLEKSRLLSDRFSAERPKGSFSTLEIQRTEQGDSAMYLCASAKIGTGRNTIYFGEGSWLTVV.

The V and J genes are TRBV20-1 and TRBJ2-1, with 10 nucleotides matching TRBD1. CDR1 is DFQATT and CDR2 is SNEGSKA in the germline V gene (reference sequence). With 3 bases clipped from V and 4 bases from J, the junction kept 6 bases outside the gene matches. The CDR3 consists of 15 residues. As DNA, the CDR3 is TGCAGTGCTAGTGAGACAGGGGGCCCATACAATGAGCAGTTCTTC. Encoded protein: CSASETGGPYNEQFF.

The genes are TRBV5-4 and TRBJ1-1; D uncertain. Germline V gene data show CDR1 as SGHNT and CDR2 as YYREEE (reference sequence). The CDR3 extends over 15 amino acids. V lost 4 bases to trimming and J lost 0 bases, with 13 bases between them. Here the CDR3 reads CASSRERIMNTEAFF. The CDR3, as DNA: TGTGCCAGCAGCCGGGAGCGGATCATGAACACTGAAGCTTTCTTT.

V and J are TRBV4-1 and TRBJ1-2, with D unclear. The V gene lost 1 base and the J gene lost 2 bases, with 8 bases spanning the gap. CDR3 length equals 14 residues. Per the germline V gene, CDR1 is MGHRA and CDR2 is YSYEKL. The CDR3 here is CASSQVSGNYGYTF. Here the CDR3 DNA reads TGCGCCAGCAGCCAAGTATCGGGGAACTATGGCTACACCTTC.

This clone was recorded only once. The rearrangement links TRBV10-2 to TRBJ1-1; D not resolved. Trimming removed 6 bases at V and 3 bases at J, with 14 bases between. This CDR3 is built from 14 residues. Germline CDR1 WSHSY, CDR2 SAAADI. CDR3 residues: CASSAGIGDTEAFF. The CDR3 bases are TGCGCCAGCAGCGCGGGTATCGGGGACACTGAAGCTTTCTTT.

The chain couples TRBV7-8 to TRBJ1-1; D remains unclear. Per germline, CDR1 SGHVS and CDR2 FQNEAQ. Trimming took 1 base from V and 6 from J, leaving 9 bases between them. There are 13 residues in the CDR3. The chain's CDR3 is CASSLVWPAEAFF. As DNA, the CDR3 is TGTGCCAGCAGCTTAGTGTGGCCCGCTGAAGCTTTCTTT.

The rearrangement links TRBV5-6 to TRBJ2-5; maybe TRBD1 (5 bases). This CDR3 spans 14 amino acids. V was cut by 1 base and J by 3 bases, with 10 bases left in between. Germline CDR1 is SGHDT and CDR2 is YYEEEE. The CDR3 here is CASSLWGGKETQYF. The CDR3, as DNA: TGTGCCAGCAGCTTGTGGGGCGGCAAAGAGACCCAGTACTTC. The variable domain in full, completed from reference TRBV5-6 and TRBJ2-5, reads DAGVTQSPTHLIKTRGQQVTLRCSPKSGHDTVSWYQQALGQGPQFIFQYYEEEERQRGNFPDRFSGHQFPNYSSELNVNALLLGDSALYLCASSLWGGKETQYFGPGTRLLVL.

The CDR3 sequence is CASSLGAGTGVTGELFF. CDR3 in DNA: TGTGCCAGCAGCTTGGGGGCCGGGACAGGGGTCACCGGGGAGCTGTTTTTT. The gene calls are TRBV5-6 and TRBJ2-2, with 10 bases fitting TRBD1. The CDR3 is 17 residues long. Per germline, CDR1 SGHDT and CDR2 YYEEEE. Trimming removed 0 bases from V and 4 bases from J; junction bases left unmatched: 6.

The J gene is TRBJ1-1, the V gene TRBV6-5, with 7 bases that match TRBD1. Trimming removed 6 bases from V and 1 base from J; junction bases left unmatched: 8. The CDR3 consists of 15 residues. CDR1 is MNHEY, CDR2 SVGAGI, per germline. This chain's CDR3 is CASRKQGRGNTEAFF. The CDR3 region has the DNA TGTGCCAGCAGGAAACAGGGGCGCGGGAACACTGAAGCTTTCTTT.

The J gene is TRBJ1-1, the V gene TRBV11-2; TRBD1 is a possible D gene (6 bases). Between the trimmed V and J ends, which lost 8 bases and 1 base, there was a span of 17 bases. Germline CDR1 and CDR2: SGHAT and FQNNGV. The CDR3 sequence is 15 residues long. CDR3 sequence reads: CASGYRDLGNTEAFF. CDR3 DNA: TGTGCCAGCGGTTACAGGGACCTGGGGAACACTGAAGCTTTCTTT.

The chain is built from TRBV19 and TRBJ1-3, with no clear D. CDR1 is LNHDA and CDR2 is SQIVND in the germline V gene (reference sequence). The V and J ends lost 1 base and 0 bases respectively, with 10 bases between them. The CDR3 sequence is 16 residues long. The CDR3 DNA reads as TGTGCCAGTAGTATAGCGGGAGCGGGCTCTGGAAACACCATATATTTT. It specifies CASSIAGAGSGNTIYF.

This clone was counted a single time. CDR3 sequence: CATSEPGITHGYTF. The CDR3 DNA is TGTGCCACCAGTGAGCCCGGGATTACCCATGGCTACACCTTC. The chain recombines TRBV24-1 with TRBJ1-2; D is undetermined. The V gene lost 4 bases and the J gene lost 6 bases, with 14 bases spanning the gap. The CDR3 covers 14 residues. Germline values: CDR1 KGHDR, CDR2 SFDVKD.

The chain is built from TRBV12-1 and TRBJ1-5; TRBD1, the D gene given by the table, was not confirmed from the DNA. TRBV12-1 is tagged as a pseudogene. CDR3 length: 16 residues. CDR3 coding DNA: TGTGCCAGCAGCTTCGCGGGACAGGGTGACAATCAGCCCCAGCATTTT. The encoded protein is CASSFAGQGDNQPQHF.

The gene calls are TRBV9 and TRBJ1-1; 9 bases align to TRBD1. Losses at the gene ends were 4 bases for V and 4 bases for J; bases not matched to a gene: 5. The CDR3 is made up of 14 amino acids. CDR1 is SGDLS and CDR2 is YYNGEE in the germline V gene. CDR3 loop: CASSLSDRGTEAFF. CDR3 coding DNA: TGTGCCAGCAGCCTATCGGACAGGGGCACTGAAGCTTTCTTT. The whole variable domain, filled in from reference TRBV9 and TRBJ1-1, reads DSGVTQTPKHLITATGQRVTLRCSPRSGDLSVYWYQQSLDQGLQFLIQYYNGEERAKGNILERFSAQQFPDLHSELNLSSLELGDSALYFCASSLSDRGTEAFFGQGTRLTVV.

The J gene is TRBJ2-1, the V gene TRBV5-1; 9 bases align to TRBD2. Looked up from germline, CDR1 is SGHRS and CDR2 is YFSETQ. With V trimmed by 0 bases and J by 5 bases, 9 bases remained unmatched. The CDR3 runs 17 residues. CDR3 in amino acids: CASSLGSGLASNNEQFF. The CDR3 DNA reads as TGCGCCAGCAGCTTGGGTTCCGGACTAGCGAGCAACAATGAGCAGTTCTTC.

This clone was detected only a few times. The chain links TRBV27 to TRBJ2-7; 8 bases align to TRBD1. V was pared by 5 bases and J by 2 bases, with 11 bases of the junction left unmatched. There are 16 residues in the CDR3. The germline CDR1 and CDR2 sequences are MNHEY and SMNVEV (reference sequence). CDR3 residues: CASSTTGQGMAYEQYF. The CDR3 DNA is TGTGCCAGCAGTACTACCGGACAGGGAATGGCCTACGAGCAGTACTTC.

Only a few counts were recorded for this clone. The V call is TRBV5-1, the J call TRBJ1-5; possibly TRBD1 for D (6 bases). The CDR3 spans 15 residues. The V gene lost 0 bases and the J gene lost 0 bases, with 7 bases spanning the gap. CDR1 SGHRS and CDR2 YFSETQ come from the germline V gene. The CDR3 bases are TGCGCCAGCAGCTTGGACAGGGCTAGCAATCAGCCCCAGCATTTT. Amino acid sequence: CASSLDRASNQPQHF.

This sequence joins TRBV7-9 and TRBJ1-6; no definite D call. Trimming removed 4 bases at V and 7 bases at J, with 8 bases between. This CDR3 has 13 residues. CDR1 is SEHNR, CDR2 FQNEAQ, per germline (reference sequence). CDR3 amino acids: CASSSPGNSPLHF. The CDR3 DNA follows: TGTGCCAGCAGCTCCCCGGGAAATTCACCCCTCCACTTT.

CDR3 nucleotide sequence: TGTGCCAGCAGTTACATCGGGACAGGAGGCCCTAGGGGCTACACCTTC. Translation: CASSYIGTGGPRGYTF. The V and J genes are TRBV6-5 and TRBJ1-2; 8 bases agree with TRBD1. The germline V gene encodes CDR1 MNHEY and CDR2 SVGAGI. Losses at the gene ends were 2 bases for V and 8 bases for J; bases not matched to a gene: 13. This CDR3 is built from 16 residues.

The V and J genes are TRBV4-3 and TRBJ1-4; weak D call: TRBD1 (6 bases). Trimming took off 3 bases at V and 7 bases at J, with 18 bases between the two ends. CDR3 length: 16 amino acids. Germline CDR1 LGHNA, CDR2 YSLEER. The DNA for the CDR3 is TGCGCCAGCAGCCAGGAGGCCTGGACAGAACTTGAAAAACTGTTTTTT. Its translation is CASSQEAWTELEKLFF.

The J gene is TRBJ2-7, the V gene TRBV11-2; D gene ambiguous. The CDR3 length is 15 residues. The V and J ends lost 5 bases and 2 bases respectively, with 16 bases between them. CDR1 SGHAT and CDR2 FQNNGV come from the germline V gene. The CDR3 DNA sequence: TGTGCCAGCAGCCGAGGCGAGGTAGGTCCCTACGAGCAGTACTTC. Its translation: CASSRGEVGPYEQYF. Supplemented by reference TRBV11-2 and TRBJ2-7, the full variable domain reads EAGVAQSPRYKIIEKRQSVAFWCNPISGHATLYWYQQILGQGPKLLIQFQNNGVVDDSQLPKDRFSAERLKGVDSTLKIQPAKLEDSAVYLCASSRGEVGPYEQYFGPGTRLTVT.

The chain has TRBV14 and TRBJ1-1; D might be TRBD1 (6 bases). The CDR3 has 15 amino acids. Trimming left V 3 bases short and J 10 bases short, with 21 bases between. The germline CDR1 and CDR2 sequences are SGHDN and FVKESK. CDR3 protein: CASSQHPGTSLRAFF. In DNA, the CDR3 is TGTGCCAGCAGCCAGCACCCCGGGACAAGCCTCAGAGCTTTCTTT. Using reference TRBV14 and TRBJ1-1 for the parts outside the CDR3, the full variable domain is EAGVTQFPSHSVIEKGQTVTLRCDPISGHDNLYWYRRVMGKEIKFLLHFVKESKQDESGMPNNRFLAERTGGTYSTLKVQPAELEDSGVYFCASSQHPGTSLRAFFGQGTRLTVV.